The rows below give T cell receptor beta chains drawn from one sample of a study of molecular identifiers for immune sequencing clone quantification. One entry per CDR3 protein results from TCRdb running MiXCR on the PCR reads. This sample has hundreds of thousands of distinct CDR3 sequences; roughly 27% occur once, and the top ten carry about 0.73%. Sequenced: naive CD8+ T cells from blood, with Jurkat cell RNA spiked in. Source of these receptors: a human donor in good health. Some libraries in this study had Jurkat cell RNA spiked in. CDR3s include the opening cysteine and the closing phenylalanine or tryptophan. D genes are given only for firm matches. Not every row has a clone size; where given, it reads once, few, many or a size class.

cdr3_nt cdr3_aa clone_size j_call v_call d_call
TGTGCCAGTAGCACGGACGCGAACACCGGGGAGCTGTTTTTT CASSTDANTGELFF few TRBJ2-2 TRBV19 -
TGTGCCAGCAGCTTCGCCGGGACAAGCGACCAGCCCCAGCATTTT CASSFAGTSDQPQHF many TRBJ1-5 TRBV7-2 -
TGTGCCACCGAGGGGGACAGCCCCTACAATGAGCAGTTCTTC CATEGDSPYNEQFF - TRBJ2-1 TRBV24-1 TRBD1
TGTGCCAGCAGCCTCCGGGACAGGGCCTTCGCAGATACGCAGTATTTT CASSLRDRAFADTQYF - TRBJ2-3 TRBV3-1 TRBD1
TGTGCCAGCAGTTTAAGAGGGAACTACGAGCAGTACTTC CASSLRGNYEQYF many TRBJ2-7 TRBV27 -
TGTGCCAGCAGTTTTGACGCTAGCACAGATACGCAGTATTTT CASSFDASTDTQYF - TRBJ2-3 TRBV12-3/TRBV12-4 -
TGTGCCAGCAGCGCACTAGACGAAAATGGCTACACCTTC CASSALDENGYTF - TRBJ1-2 TRBV7-9 -
TGTGCCAGCAGTGAAGGGGTAAGAGGGGCAGGCGAGCAGTACTTC CASSEGVRGAGEQYF many TRBJ2-7 TRBV25-1 -
TGTGCCAGTAGTATAGAATCGGGCGGGACAGTCGGGTCGGATACGCAGTATTTT CASSIESGGTVGSDTQYF - TRBJ2-3 TRBV19 -
TGTGCCAGCAGTTTATCACTACGCCAGCCCCAGCATTTT CASSLSLRQPQHF many TRBJ1-5 TRBV27 -
TGTGCCAGCAGCTTGTTGCCTAGCGGGGGGACCGGGGAGCTGTTTTTT CASSLLPSGGTGELFF - TRBJ2-2 TRBV7-8 TRBD2
TGCAGTGCTAGAGATTGGGGGACAGGGGGTATGAACACTGAAGCTTTCTTT CSARDWGTGGMNTEAFF many TRBJ1-1 TRBV20-1 TRBD1
TGTGCCATCAGTGAGTCGCCGGGTCGGGCTGAAGCTTTCTTT CAISESPGRAEAFF - TRBJ1-1 TRBV10-3 -
TGTGCCAGCAGCTTTGGGATCGGGTCTGGTTACGAGCAGTACTTC CASSFGIGSGYEQYF many TRBJ2-7 TRBV7-2 -
TGTGCCAGCATCAAAGAGACCGGGGAGCTGTTTTTT CASIKETGELFF many TRBJ2-2 TRBV12-3/TRBV12-4 -
TGTGCCAGCAGACCGGACCCGGCAGCTAACTATGGCTACACCTTC CASRPDPAANYGYTF few TRBJ1-2 TRBV7-9 -